These T cell receptor beta chains were read from a single sample in a study of regulatory T cells in long-lasting Graves disease. TCRdb independently ran MiXCR on the multiplex PCR reads; one entry per CDR3 protein. The sample lists roughly 400,000 distinct CDR3 sequences; approximately 15% were seen once. The data also belong to a second study, concerning T cells in Graves' hyperthyroidism and ophthalmopathy.

The specimen was peripheral blood mononuclear cells (PBMCs), collected at new diagnosis, from a patient treated with antithyroid drugs. All receptors derive from a middle-aged woman with Graves disease. The conserved cysteine and the conserved F or W are not part of the CDR3 here. Clone size is given for some rows only: seen once, a few or many times, or a class if the clone is expanded.

SARDLQGAEYEQY	few	TRBV20-1	13
SVEDGPLAGGGETQY	many	TRBV29-1	15
ASSPKASGRWSSYNEQF	NA	TRBV7-3	17
ASSFLAGGVPDTQY	once	TRBV11-2	14
ASSQEIIGEGEAF	many	TRBV3-1	13
ASSTPADSSDTDTQY	many	TRBV19	15
AWSSGQGAFGYGYT	many	TRBV30	14
ASSGVWPQH	many	TRBV28	9
ASSLRGGRETQY	many	TRBV3-1	12
ASSHNAGAIAGYNEQF	NA	TRBV19	16
ASSLELDGGWNTEAF	NA	TRBV5-1	15
AWSVGIFGYT	few	TRBV30	10
ASSLGRQGNEQF	many	TRBV5-1	12
ASSPGQAEGYT	few	TRBV7-2	11
ASSFWYNEQF	many	TRBV28	10
ASSLGGQDYEQY	many	TRBV5-1	12
ASSPLSGRVNEQF	few	TRBV6-2/TRBV6-3	13
ASSYSMDRGANYGYT	NA	TRBV6-5	15
ASSLVWGQGLRGSTEAF	many	TRBV28	17
ASSYTRGDKAF	NA	TRBV6-5	11
SATRAGPSTEAF	few	TRBV20-1	12
ASSVATTELLDTQY	few	TRBV9	14
ASSQALGSGVETQY	few	TRBV3-1	14
AWSGQLGQPQH	many	TRBV30	11
ASSAGTARNEQF	few	TRBV7-6	12
ASSVGGRAHTGELF	many	TRBV9	14
ASSQDLGGFRETQY	NA	TRBV4-2	14
ASSLVGSPGTQY	many	TRBV7-9	12
AAAGLGYGYT	many	TRBV27	10
ASSPRDRGETGELF	many	TRBV3-1	14
ASSGWVSIAGANVLT	NA	TRBV2	15
AWSVWRADTGELF	many	TRBV30	13
ASSPTGPGNEKLF	many	TRBV12-3/TRBV12-4	13
ASSLEYGELF	many	TRBV5-6	10
ASSPQGVPTNEKLF	many	TRBV28	14
ASSEGSEQF	NA	TRBV5-1	9
ASSQGTRRQRFYNEQF	many	TRBV3-1	16
ASSQVRGIDTQY	NA	TRBV4-2	12
ASSIIQSTDTQY	many	TRBV11-2	12
ASSLDGGGTYNEQF	many	TRBV28	14
ASSELEWDTGELF	NA	TRBV6-1	13
ASSYLAFGTDTQY	few	TRBV2	13
SVEEMDGRYNNEQF	few	TRBV29-1	14
ASSRPTSGSSDTQY	many	TRBV2	14
ASRRDTSPQPQH	few	TRBV6-1	12
SARDRRSLTSNQPQH	many	TRBV20-1	15
ASSLNGHSNQPQH	NA	TRBV5-5	13
ASSEINRGGEKLF	many	TRBV28	13